This TCR beta chain comes out of a study of blood T cell repertoires in COVID-19. Study-level information: Samples representing acute and convalescent COVID-19 were sourced from the United States, Italy and Spain. Sources were T cells, B-cell-depleted T cells, or PBMCs; the material itself was cDNA or gDNA.

Per germline, CDR1 SGHRS and CDR2 YFSETQ. The CDR3 runs 14 residues. The V segment lost 2 bases and the J segment 4 bases; nucleotides outside the gene matches: 5. TCRdb's table, derived via immunoSEQ multiplex PCR, lists solely in-frame clones and lacks some. This table holds around 140,000 clones, 84% found once. The rearrangement joins TRBV5-1 to TRBJ1-1, with 7 bases that match TRBD1. This receptor was obtained from a human donor in a cohort sampled during active COVID-19. The specimen sequenced was peripheral blood. In DNA form, the CDR3 reads TGCGCCAGCAGCTTAAGACAGGGAACCACTGAAGCTTTCTTT. Translation gives CASSLRQGTTEAFF.